Shown below are 14 T cell receptor beta chains from a single sample sequenced in a study of blood T cell repertoires in COVID-19. Method: immunoSEQ multiplex PCR; TCRdb's copy keeps in-frame clones and lacks some. The table has about 430,000 clones, roughly 90% seen once. The specimen sequenced was PBMCs or T cells enriched from blood (not recorded which). The receptors were gathered from a woman aged 18 to 35 who had been exposed to COVID-19.

The genes are TRBV7-9 and TRBJ2-3, with D possibly matching TRBD2 (6 bases). Per germline, CDR1 SEHNR and CDR2 FQNEAQ (reference sequence). This CDR3 has 14 amino acids. V was pared by 5 bases and J by 0 bases, with 9 bases between. CDR3 region: CASSEGTSTDTQYF. The CDR3 DNA reads TGTGCCAGCAGCGAGGGGACTAGCACAGATACGCAGTATTTT.

The chain is built from TRBV11-2 and TRBJ2-3; no firm D call. Germline-derived CDR1 and CDR2 are SGHAT and FQNNGV. Deletions cut 2 bases from V and 6 bases from J, with 6 bases between. The CDR3 runs to 12 residues. CDR3 loop: CASSLLVDTQYF. The CDR3 DNA reads TGTGCCAGCAGCTTATTAGTGGATACGCAGTATTTT. The complete variable domain, with remaining parts taken from reference TRBV11-2 and TRBJ2-3, reads EAGVAQSPRYKIIEKRQSVAFWCNPISGHATLYWYQQILGQGPKLLIQFQNNGVVDDSQLPKDRFSAERLKGVDSTLKIQPAKLEDSAVYLCASSLLVDTQYFGPGTRLTVL.

V gene TRBV2 combines with J gene TRBJ2-1, with TRBD2 identical over 14 bases. The CDR3 contains 15 residues. V lost 6 bases, J lost 7 bases, and 5 bases stayed unmatched. Germline V gene lookup returns CDR1 SNHLY and CDR2 FYNNEI. This CDR3 is CASSGLAGGDNEQFF. The CDR3 DNA sequence: TGTGCCAGCAGCGGACTAGCGGGAGGCGATAATGAGCAGTTCTTC.

The rearrangement uses TRBV2 and TRBJ2-2; 9 nucleotides align to TRBD1. With 6 bases clipped from V and 7 bases from J, the junction kept 9 bases outside the gene matches. From germline, CDR1 is SNHLY and CDR2 FYNNEI. The CDR3 sequence is 15 residues long. In DNA form, the CDR3 reads TGTGCCAGCAGCCGACAGGGGGGAGGAAACGGGGAGCTGTTTTTT. Encoded protein: CASSRQGGGNGELFF.

This clone was seen a handful of times. V and J are TRBV15 and TRBJ2-7, with 9 bases aligning to TRBD1. The V segment lost 4 bases and the J segment 6 bases; nucleotides outside the gene matches: 10. This CDR3 comprises 15 residues. Germline V gene lookup returns CDR1 LNHNV and CDR2 YYDKDF (reference sequence). CDR3 nucleotide sequence: TGTGCCACCAGCACCAGAACAGGGGGCTCTCGCGAGCAGTACTTC. Translation: CATSTRTGGSREQYF.

V and J are TRBV7-2 and TRBJ2-2; D perhaps matches TRBD1 (6 bases). The CDR3 runs 14 residues. V dropped 3 bases and J dropped 6 bases, with 11 bases sitting between them. Germline CDR1 is SGHTA and CDR2 is FQGNSA. In nucleotides, the CDR3 is TGTGCCAGCAGCTTCCACAGGGAACCCGGGGAGCTGTTTTTT. Its translation: CASSFHREPGELFF. Full variable domain (missing parts from reference TRBV7-2 and TRBJ2-2): GAGVSQSPSNKVTEKGKDVELRCDPISGHTALYWYRQSLGQGLEFLIYFQGNSAPDKSGLPSDRFSAERTGGSVSTLTIQRTQQEDSAVYLCASSFHREPGELFFGEGSRLTVL.

The V gene is TRBV5-5, the J gene TRBJ2-2; tentative D call: TRBD2 (6 bases). Germline V lookup: CDR1 SGHKS, CDR2 YYEKEE (reference sequence). Trimming pared 2 bases from V and 5 bases from J, leaving 16 bases between. This CDR3 has 16 amino acids. For the CDR3, the DNA is TGTGCCAGCAGCTTTGCCGGGAGAATAAGTACCGGGGAGCTGTTTTTT. Residues: CASSFAGRISTGELFF.

This clone has just one count. Its ends do not fully match the called genes, so a read error is possible. The chain links TRBV7-2 to TRBJ2-7; 12 nucleotides agree with TRBD2. Germline CDR1 and CDR2: SGHTA and FQGNSA. The CDR3 is 13 amino acids. The CDR3 loop reads CASSLAGGPSEYF. CDR3 DNA sequence: TGTGCCAGCAGCCTAGCGGGGGGGCCGTCCGAGTACTTC. The whole variable domain, filled in from reference TRBV7-2 and TRBJ2-7, reads GAGVSQSPSNKVTEKGKDVELRCDPISGHTALYWYRQSLGQGLEFLIYFQGNSAPDKSGLPSDRFSAERTGGSVSTLTIQRTQQEDSAVYLCASSLAGGPSEYFGPGTRLTVT.

The V gene is TRBV4-3, the J gene TRBJ1-4; the match to TRBD1 covers 8 bases. Trimming cost V 1 base and J 4 bases; bases outside gene matches: 5. There are 16 residues in the CDR3. Germline V gives CDR1 LGHNA, CDR2 YSLEER. The CDR3 DNA reads as TGCGCCAGCAGCCAAGCAGGGACAGGACTTAATGAAAAACTGTTTTTT. Translating gives CASSQAGTGLNEKLFF.

The chain joins TRBV19 to TRBJ2-7, with TRBD2 matching over 7 bases. The CDR3 extends over 14 amino acids. V lost 6 bases, J lost 2 bases, and 7 bases stayed unmatched. Germline V gene data show CDR1 as LNHDA and CDR2 as SQIVND (reference sequence). The CDR3 nucleotides are TGTGCCAGTAGCACACGACTAGCCCCCTACGAGCAGTACTTC. Translation: CASSTRLAPYEQYF.

The table lists this clone with a few counts. This sequence joins TRBV19 and TRBJ1-1, with unresolved D. CDR1 is LNHDA and CDR2 is SQIVND in the germline V gene (reference sequence). This CDR3 is built from 13 residues. V was cut by 1 base and J by 5 bases, with 8 bases left in between. CDR3 sequence: CASSIGRATEAFF. The CDR3 nucleotides read TGTGCCAGTAGTATAGGGAGAGCAACTGAAGCTTTCTTT.

The chain has TRBV9 and TRBJ2-2, with a tentative D call TRBD1 (5 bases). V lost 4 bases and J 4 bases, leaving 17 bases between the germline ends. The CDR3 is 16 residues long. Germline-derived CDR1 and CDR2 are SGDLS and YYNGEE. The chain's CDR3 is CASSTGRADSTGELFF. The CDR3 bases are TGTGCCAGCAGCACCGGCAGGGCCGACTCCACCGGGGAGCTGTTTTTT.

V usage is TRBV11-2 and J usage is TRBJ2-2; D remains ambiguous. The length of the CDR3 is 15 residues. Trimming pared 5 bases from V and 6 bases from J, leaving 16 bases between. Germline values: CDR1 SGHAT, CDR2 FQNNGV. CDR3: CASSPSPRAAGELFF. The CDR3 region has the DNA TGTGCCAGCAGCCCTTCCCCCCGTGCGGCCGGGGAGCTGTTTTTT.

The rearrangement links TRBV6-2 or TRBV6-3 to TRBJ1-1, with unresolved D. The CDR3 is 16 residues long. CDR1 is MNHEY, CDR2 SVGEGT, per germline. Trimming left V 2 bases short and J 0 bases short, with 13 bases between. The chain's CDR3 is CASSYLPTALNTEAFF. The CDR3 region has the DNA TGTGCCAGCAGTTACCTCCCCACAGCCTTGAACACTGAAGCTTTCTTT.